Below, 25 T cell receptor beta chains from the same sample are listed, as sequenced in a study of blood T cell repertoires in COVID-19. Sequencing was performed with immunoSEQ multiplex PCR; in TCRdb, only in-frame clones are kept and a portion is missing. The repertoire includes under 250,000 clones, 70% to 85% of them detected once, and about 1.7% sits in the top ten. Sequenced material: PBMCs or T cells enriched from blood (not recorded which). The source is a man in his sixties who had recovered from COVID-19.

V gene TRBV2 combines with J gene TRBJ1-1; 9 bases map to TRBD1. Germline assignment: CDR1 SNHLY and CDR2 FYNNEI. The CDR3 extends over 13 amino acids. V lost 6 bases, J lost 5 bases, and 4 bases stayed unmatched. This chain's CDR3 is CASRGQGSTEAFF. In nucleotides, the CDR3 is TGTGCCAGCAGGGGACAGGGTAGTACTGAAGCTTTCTTT.

This chain links TRBV6-5 with TRBJ2-7, with a weak D call TRBD1 (6 bases). Germline V gene data show CDR1 as MNHEY and CDR2 as SVGAGI. The CDR3 has 14 residues. Trimming shortened V by 8 bases and J by 5 bases, and 19 bases separated the two germline ends. The CDR3 region has the DNA TGTGCCAGCGAAGCTCCGGGACAAGCCCACGAGCAGTACTTC. Residues: CASEAPGQAHEQYF.

The rearrangement uses TRBV3-1 (or the pseudogene TRBV3-2) and TRBJ2-5; maybe TRBD2 (5 bases). Germline CDR1 reads LGHDT; CDR2 reads YNNKEL (reference sequence). With 3 bases removed from V and 7 bases from J, the gap between germline ends came to 12 bases. The CDR3 sequence is 13 residues long. CDR3 coding DNA: TGTGCCAGCAGCCACGGGCGCGAGGGGACCCAGTACTTC. It yields the protein CASSHGREGTQYF.

The chain joins TRBV7-3 to TRBJ1-6, with D possibly TRBD1 on 6 matching bases. The CDR3 runs to 13 residues. The germline V gene has CDR1 SGHTA and CDR2 FQGTGA. Trimming stripped 5 bases from V and 9 bases from J, with 11 bases between. CDR3 sequence: CASSLNRVSPLHF. The CDR3 DNA reads TGTGCCAGCAGCCTAAACAGGGTTTCACCCCTCCACTTT.

The chain couples TRBV7-2 to TRBJ1-1, with 7 bases aligning to TRBD1. V shed 5 bases, J shed 2 bases, and the junction held 8 bases outside the gene matches. The CDR3 spans 15 residues. Germline CDR1 and CDR2: SGHTA and FQGNSA. CDR3: CASSLPTGANTEAFF. The CDR3 region has the DNA TGTGCCAGCAGCCTACCCACAGGGGCAAACACTGAAGCTTTCTTT.

This rearrangement joins TRBV3-1 (or the pseudogene TRBV3-2) to TRBJ2-3; TRBD2 matches at 10 bases. Germline loops: CDR1 LGHDT, CDR2 YNNKEL (reference sequence). Germline trimming cut 0 bases from V and 7 bases from J; bases unmatched to any gene: 4. The CDR3 has 15 amino acids. CDR3 DNA: TGTGCCAGCAGCCAAGACTCTAGCGGGGGTTATACGCAGTATTTT. Translating it yields CASSQDSSGGYTQYF.

The chain carries TRBV13 and TRBJ1-4, with D hard to call. The CDR3 length is 15 residues. Germline CDR1 reads PRHDT; CDR2 reads FYEKMQ (reference sequence). V shed 5 bases and J shed 5 bases, with 15 bases lying between them. The CDR3 region is CASSPRVDTNEKLFF. The CDR3, as DNA: TGTGCCAGCAGCCCCCGGGTCGATACCAATGAAAAACTGTTTTTT.

The chain links TRBV7-9 to TRBJ2-1; D perhaps matches TRBD2 (6 bases). Germline V lookup: CDR1 SEHNR, CDR2 FQNEAQ (reference sequence). CDR3 size: 15 residues. The V gene lost 5 bases and the J gene lost 4 bases, with 15 bases spanning the gap. The CDR3 reads CASSAKGLIYNEQFF. DNA for the CDR3: TGTGCCAGCAGCGCCAAGGGACTTATTTACAATGAGCAGTTCTTC.

The sample holds a few counts of this clone. The rearrangement links TRBV29-1 to TRBJ1-3; 7 bases map to TRBD1. The CDR3 extends over 16 amino acids. Germline values: CDR1 SQVTM, CDR2 ANQGSEA. Trimming removed 3 bases from V and 7 bases from J; junction bases left unmatched: 15. The CDR3 coding sequence is TGCAGCGTTGATACGATGACAGGGCTTTCCGGTAACACCATATATTTT. This codes for CSVDTMTGLSGNTIYF.

This sequence joins TRBV13 and TRBJ2-7, with 7 positions matching TRBD2. This CDR3 spans 14 amino acids. Per germline, CDR1 PRHDT and CDR2 FYEKMQ (reference sequence). Losses at the gene ends were 5 bases for V and 2 bases for J; bases not matched to a gene: 6. The CDR3 region has the DNA TGTGCCAGCAGCAGAACTAGCGCAACCTACGAGCAGTACTTC. It codes for CASSRTSATYEQYF.

The V gene is TRBV6-5, the J gene TRBJ1-6; TRBD1 aligns across 8 bases. After removal of 5 bases from V and 7 bases from J, the junction contained 7 bases not matched to a gene. The CDR3 length is 15 residues. Germline V gene data show CDR1 as MNHEY and CDR2 as SVGAGI. In nucleotides, the CDR3 is TGTGCCAGCAGTATAAACAGGGGGATGAATTCACCCCTCCACTTT. Translation gives CASSINRGMNSPLHF.

This chain links TRBV7-2 with TRBJ2-1; TRBD2 matches at 11 bases. V lost 5 bases and J lost 3; bases outside the gene matches: 3. CDR1 and CDR2 (germline): SGHTA, FQGNSA. The CDR3 has 15 amino acids. The CDR3 protein is CASSQTSGNYNEQFF. In DNA form, the CDR3 reads TGTGCCAGCAGCCAGACTAGCGGGAACTACAATGAGCAGTTCTTC.

J is TRBJ2-7 and V is TRBV29-1; weak D call: TRBD1 (6 bases). Germline lookup yields CDR1 SQVTM and CDR2 ANQGSEA. The germline V and J ends were trimmed by 4 bases and 2 bases, with 9 bases remaining between them. The CDR3 sequence is 12 residues long. The CDR3 nucleotides read TGCAGCGTTGGGTCAGGGGCCTACGAGCAGTACTTC. Amino acids: CSVGSGAYEQYF.

This chain connects TRBV7-9 to TRBJ1-2; tentative D call: TRBD1 (6 bases). From germline, CDR1 is SEHNR and CDR2 FQNEAQ (reference sequence). Trimming removed 5 bases at V and 6 bases at J, with 13 bases between. The CDR3 totals 13 residues. CDR3 in amino acids: CASSRQDWNGYTF. In DNA, the CDR3 is TGTGCCAGCAGCCGACAGGATTGGAATGGCTACACCTTC. Full variable domain (missing parts from reference TRBV7-9 and TRBJ1-2): DTGVSQNPRHKITKRGQNVTFRCDPISEHNRLYWYRQTLGQGPEFLTYFQNEAQLEKSRLLSDRFSAERPKGSFSTLEIQRTEQGDSAMYLCASSRQDWNGYTFGSGTRLTVV.

J is TRBJ1-2 and V is TRBV6-5, with 9 bases identical to TRBD1. CDR1 MNHEY and CDR2 SVGAGI come from the germline V gene. This CDR3 spans 12 amino acids. Trimming took 6 bases from V and 4 from J; bases not matched to a gene: 0. CDR3 in amino acids: CASRTGGYGYTF. The CDR3 coding sequence is TGTGCCAGCAGGACAGGGGGCTATGGCTACACCTTC.

The chain is built from TRBV19 and TRBJ1-5; D is perhaps TRBD1 (5 bases). The CDR3 covers 16 residues. Trimming removed 1 base from V and 3 bases from J, with 13 bases in between. CDR1 and CDR2 from the germline V gene are LNHDA and SQIVND (reference sequence). The DNA for the CDR3 is TGTGCCAGTAGTATAGTTTCGGGGGTTTACAATCAGCCCCAGCATTTT. Translated: CASSIVSGVYNQPQHF.

This chain uses TRBV7-8 with TRBJ2-2; no clear D gene. Germline V lookup: CDR1 SGHVS, CDR2 FQNEAQ. CDR3 length equals 16 residues. Trimming took 1 base from V and 7 from J, leaving 16 bases between them. The CDR3 DNA follows: TGTGCCAGCAGCTTAGTTCTTTCAATGCCACACGGGGAGCTGTTTTTT. Encoded protein: CASSLVLSMPHGELFF. The full variable domain, its missing parts supplied by reference TRBV7-8 and TRBJ2-2, is GAGVSQSPRYKVAKRGQDVALRCDPISGHVSLFWYQQALGQGPEFLTYFQNEAQLDKSGLPSDRFFAERPEGSVSTLKIQRTQQEDSAVYLCASSLVLSMPHGELFFGEGSRLTVL.

V is TRBV19 and J is TRBJ1-2, with 7 bases fitting TRBD1. Germline lookup yields CDR1 LNHDA and CDR2 SQIVND (reference sequence). The CDR3 runs 11 residues. V was pared by 4 bases and J by 8 bases, with 1 base of the junction left unmatched. For the CDR3, the DNA is TGTGCCAGTAGTACAGGGGGAGGCTACACCTTC. Amino acids: CASSTGGGYTF.

In the case of this clone: Other DNA sequences in this sample translate to the same CDR3. This chain uses TRBV11-1 with TRBJ1-2; 9 bases align to TRBD1. CDR1 SGHAT and CDR2 FQDESV come from the germline V gene (reference sequence). Unmatched junction bases numbered 0, after V lost 0 bases and J lost 4 bases. The length of the CDR3 is 14 residues. CDR3 DNA: TGTGCCAGCAGCTTAGCGGGACAGGGCTATGGCTACACCTTC. Protein sequence: CASSLAGQGYGYTF.

This rearrangement joins TRBV5-5 to TRBJ2-7; tentatively, D is TRBD2 (6 bases). CDR1 SGHKS and CDR2 YYEKEE come from the germline V gene (reference sequence). Trimming shortened V by 1 base and J by 0 bases, and 8 bases separated the two germline ends. The length of the CDR3 is 14 residues. For the CDR3, the DNA is TGTGCCAGCAGCTTGACAGCGGGCTCCTACGAGCAGTACTTC. Translating it yields CASSLTAGSYEQYF.

The V gene is TRBV7-2, the J gene TRBJ2-2, with D uncertain. Between the trimmed V and J ends, which lost 7 bases and 0 bases, there was a span of 12 bases. CDR1 and CDR2 from the germline V gene are SGHTA and FQGNSA. This CDR3 is 15 amino acids long. This CDR3 reads CASTPLSSNTGELFF. CDR3 bases: TGTGCCAGCACCCCGCTTAGTTCGAACACCGGGGAGCTGTTTTTT.

This clone was seen a handful of times. This chain links TRBV2 with TRBJ1-2; D remains unclear. CDR1 and CDR2 (germline): SNHLY, FYNNEI. The CDR3 has 12 amino acids. V was cut by 4 bases and J by 2 bases, with 5 bases left in between. In DNA form, the CDR3 reads TGTGCCAGCAGTGTACAGAACTATGGCTACACCTTC. It is translated as CASSVQNYGYTF.

This clone was seen a single time. The rearrangement links TRBV5-4 to TRBJ2-2, with D possibly TRBD1 on 6 matching bases. The CDR3 sequence is 16 residues long. The V gene's germline CDR1 is SGHNT and CDR2 YYREEE (reference sequence). V was shortened by 0 bases and J by 2 bases, with 11 bases between the two germline ends. The CDR3 sequence: CASSLGGQINTGELFF. The CDR3 region has the DNA TGTGCCAGCAGCTTGGGAGGACAGATAAACACCGGGGAGCTGTTTTTT. Variable domain in full (rest from reference TRBV5-4 and TRBJ2-2): ETGVTQSPTHLIKTRGQQVTLRCSSQSGHNTVSWYQQALGQGPQFIFQYYREEENGRGNFPPRFSGLQFPNYSSELNVNALELDDSALYLCASSLGGQINTGELFFGEGSRLTVL.

The chain recombines TRBV5-1 with TRBJ2-5; D unresolved. The CDR3 contains 15 residues. The ends were cut back, 3 bases at V and 3 bases at J, with 15 bases in the middle. Germline loops: CDR1 SGHRS, CDR2 YFSETQ. The CDR3 loop reads CASSSMALQEETQYF. CDR3 in DNA: TGCGCCAGCAGCTCCATGGCCCTCCAGGAAGAGACCCAGTACTTC.

CDR3 loop: CASSPAGQGTLGGYTF. The CDR3 region has the DNA TGTGCCAGCTCACCAGCCGGACAGGGGACGCTTGGTGGCTACACCTTC. V is TRBV18 and J is TRBJ1-2; TRBD1 matches 9 bases. The CDR3 extends over 16 amino acids. From germline, CDR1 is KGHSH and CDR2 LQKENI. V dropped 2 bases and J dropped 7; count of bases not matched to a gene: 11.